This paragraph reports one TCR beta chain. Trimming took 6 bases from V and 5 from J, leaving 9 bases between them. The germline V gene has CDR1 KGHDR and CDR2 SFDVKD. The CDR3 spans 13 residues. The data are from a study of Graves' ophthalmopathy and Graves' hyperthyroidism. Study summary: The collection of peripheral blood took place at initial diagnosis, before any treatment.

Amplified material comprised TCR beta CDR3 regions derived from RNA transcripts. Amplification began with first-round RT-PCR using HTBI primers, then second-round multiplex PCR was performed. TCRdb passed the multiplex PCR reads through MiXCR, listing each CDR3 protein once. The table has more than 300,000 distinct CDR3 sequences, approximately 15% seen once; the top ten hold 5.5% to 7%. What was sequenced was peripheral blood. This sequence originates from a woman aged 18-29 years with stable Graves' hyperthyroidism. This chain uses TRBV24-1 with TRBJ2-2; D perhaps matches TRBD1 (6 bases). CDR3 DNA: TGTGCCACCAGTAACAGGGTTACCGGGGAGCTGTTTTTT. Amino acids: CATSNRVTGELFF.